The 2 T cell receptor beta chains in this list originate from one sample, sequenced in a study of CD8+ T cells in alopecia areata. The treatment: oral pan-JAK inhibitor, 5-10 mg twice daily. Extraction of RNA preceded its reverse transcription into cDNA, which served as the sequencing template. The protocol was immunoSEQ multiplex PCR, while the TCRdb copy is restricted to in-frame clones and leaves out a portion. The table lists around 70,000 clones, approximately 29% of them singletons. The specimen was CD8+ T cells sorted from blood, collected at week 4, from a patient treated with tofacitinib. These receptors were obtained from a human donor with alopecia areata.

The V and J genes are TRBV19 and TRBJ1-2, with 8 nucleotides matching TRBD1. The trim removed 9 bases at V and 8 bases at J, leaving 5 bases unmatched. CDR1 is LNHDA and CDR2 is SQIVND in the germline V gene (reference sequence). This CDR3 has 11 residues. CDR3 amino acids: CASPDREGYTF. Written as DNA, the CDR3 is TGTGCCAGCCCGGACAGGGAAGGCTACACCTTC.

V gene TRBV9 combines with J gene TRBJ2-7; D may correspond to TRBD1 or TRBD2 (5 bases each). CDR3 length: 16 amino acids. V was clipped by 0 bases and J by 0 bases, with 13 bases between them. Germline V gives CDR1 SGDLS, CDR2 YYNGEE. The CDR3 region has the DNA TGTGCCAGCAGCGTAGGGGGACGAGCGAGCTCCTACGAGCAGTACTTC. Translation: CASSVGGRASSYEQYF.